A single sample gave rise to the 24 T cell receptor beta chains below, sequenced in a study of type 1 regulatory T cells. Overall study findings and caveats: Tr1 cells had a more restricted TCR repertoire than non-Tr1 cells.

TCRdb re-called the reads through MiXCR, storing one row per CDR3 protein. The data show 5,000 to 6,500 distinct CDR3 sequences, with roughly 24% seen just once and approximately 35% held by the top ten. Their recognized antigens are unknown. Sequenced input: cultured type 1 regulatory T (Tr1) cells, either the whole culture or a sorted fraction (not recorded which). The receptors here all came from a human donor in good health.

This clonotype was recorded a few times. This chain joins TRBV29-1 and TRBJ1-1; 11 bases are a match to TRBD1. The CDR3 runs 16 residues. The V and J ends lost 1 base and 4 bases, in that order; junction bases with no gene match: 8. Per the germline V gene, CDR1 is SQVTM and CDR2 is ANQGSEA. The CDR3 spells CSVEVRDRGLSTEAFF. The CDR3 nucleotides read TGCAGCGTTGAAGTTCGGGACAGGGGGTTGAGCACTGAAGCTTTCTTT.

This clonotype was found a few times. The chain recombines TRBV7-2 with TRBJ2-7, with a weak D call TRBD2 (6 bases). Germline CDR1 SGHTA, CDR2 FQGNSA. The CDR3 is 15 amino acids. The V end was cut by 4 bases, the J end by 3 bases, with 16 bases between. CDR3 in amino acids: CASSSASDQVYEQYF. CDR3 nucleotides: TGTGCCAGCAGCTCCGCTAGCGACCAGGTCTACGAGCAGTACTTC. The variable domain in full, completed from reference TRBV7-2 and TRBJ2-7, reads GAGVSQSPSNKVTEKGKDVELRCDPISGHTALYWYRQSLGQGLEFLIYFQGNSAPDKSGLPSDRFSAERTGGSVSTLTIQRTQQEDSAVYLCASSSASDQVYEQYFGPGTRLTVT.

The V call is TRBV18, the J call TRBJ1-1; unclear D gene. This CDR3 is 13 amino acids long. Germline V gives CDR1 KGHSH, CDR2 LQKENI. Trimming pared 9 bases from V and 1 base from J, leaving 12 bases between. The CDR3 nucleotides read TGTGCCAGTACTGTGACGCCGAACACTGAAGCTTTCTTT. Amino acids: CASTVTPNTEAFF.

This clonotype has at least ten counts. The chain recombines TRBV3-1 with TRBJ2-2; D might be TRBD1 or TRBD2, each matching 5 bases. Germline CDR1 LGHDT, CDR2 YNNKEL (reference sequence). The ends were cut back, 1 base at V and 5 bases at J, with 14 bases in the middle. The CDR3 has 16 amino acids. The CDR3 loop is CASSQVTGTLTGELFF. In DNA form, the CDR3 reads TGTGCCAGCAGCCAAGTAACCGGGACCCTTACCGGGGAGCTGTTTTTT.

This clonotype came up a few times. The chain recombines TRBV6-1 with TRBJ2-7; TRBD2 agrees at 7 bases. The V segment lost 2 bases and the J segment 5 bases; nucleotides outside the gene matches: 9. The CDR3 is made up of 15 amino acids. From germline, CDR1 is MNHNS and CDR2 SASEGT. The CDR3 nucleotides read TGTGCCAGCAGTGAACCCCACCTTGGGGGGGACGAGCAGTACTTC. It specifies CASSEPHLGGDEQYF.

This chain connects TRBV5-1 to TRBJ2-5; 12 nucleotides line up with TRBD1. With 0 bases clipped from V and 5 bases from J, the junction kept 5 bases outside the gene matches. CDR3 length: 16 amino acids. From germline, CDR1 is SGHRS and CDR2 YFSETQ. The CDR3 here is CASSLVSGQGAETQYF. CDR3 nucleotide sequence: TGCGCCAGCAGCTTGGTTTCGGGACAGGGGGCCGAGACCCAGTACTTC.

J is TRBJ2-1 and V is TRBV5-1; D perhaps matches TRBD1 (5 bases). The germline gives CDR1 SGHRS, CDR2 YFSETQ. V lost 0 bases and J lost 0, with 16 bases in between. The CDR3 runs to 18 residues. The CDR3 DNA sequence: TGCGCCAGCAGCTTGGGGGGCAGGGTGACGTCCTCCTACAATGAGCAGTTCTTC. Protein: CASSLGGRVTSSYNEQFF. The variable domain in full, completed from reference TRBV5-1 and TRBJ2-1, reads KAGVTQTPRYLIKTRGQQVTLSCSPISGHRSVSWYQQTPGQGLQFLFEYFSETQRNKGNFPGRFSGRQFSNSRSEMNVSTLELGDSALYLCASSLGGRVTSSYNEQFFGPGTRLTVL.

This clonotype counts as medium-sized. The CDR3 nucleotides read TGTGCTAGTGGTCCCGGGACAGGGCTTAATCAGCCCCAGCATTTT. Protein: CASGPGTGLNQPQHF. J is TRBJ1-5 and V is TRBV12-5; 9 bases map to TRBD1. Germline loops: CDR1 LGHNT, CDR2 FRNRAP. The CDR3 has 15 residues. V was clipped by 5 bases and J by 4 bases; unmatched bases: 6.

Note on this clonotype: A much larger clone differs by one base, so this may be a read error. The rearrangement links TRBV14 to TRBJ2-1, with D possibly matching TRBD2 (6 bases). The germline CDR1 and CDR2 sequences are SGHDN and FVKESK. The ends were cut back, 7 bases at V and 5 bases at J, with 18 bases in the middle. This CDR3 is built from 15 residues. As DNA, the CDR3 is TGTGCCAGCACTCAGAGGCTAGCGTCCCACAATGAGCAGTTCTTC. It translates to CASTQRLASHNEQFF.

This clonotype appeared many times. The chain recombines TRBV27 with TRBJ1-2, with D possibly being TRBD1 (5 bases). The germline V gene encodes CDR1 MNHEY and CDR2 SMNVEV (reference sequence). The V end lost 4 bases, the J end lost 4 bases, and 22 bases lay between the germline ends. This CDR3 has 17 residues. CDR3 in amino acids: CASSSFRGLSSGYGYTF. For the CDR3, the DNA is TGTGCCAGCAGTTCTTTCCGGGGCTTGAGCTCGGGCTATGGCTACACCTTC.

This clonotype was seen ten or more times. The V gene is TRBV18, the J gene TRBJ1-1; D unclear. Trimming took 7 bases from V and 0 from J, leaving 9 bases between them. Per germline, CDR1 KGHSH and CDR2 LQKENI. CDR3 length: 13 amino acids. The CDR3 reads CASLGGMNTEAFF. CDR3 in DNA: TGTGCCAGCTTGGGAGGGATGAACACTGAAGCTTTCTTT.

This clonotype has a handful of counts. The V call is TRBV18, the J call TRBJ1-1; D is ambiguous. Germline V CDR1 and CDR2: KGHSH, LQKENI. V lost 2 bases, J lost 1 base, and 2 bases lay in between. This CDR3 spans 12 amino acids. The CDR3 sequence is CASSPSNTEAFF. The CDR3 coding sequence is TGTGCCAGCTCACCATCGAACACTGAAGCTTTCTTT.

This clonotype is labeled medium-sized. The chain uses TRBV3-1 and TRBJ2-3; TRBD2 aligns across 9 bases. CDR1 LGHDT and CDR2 YNNKEL come from the germline V gene (reference sequence). Unmatched junction bases numbered 6, after V lost 3 bases and J lost 8 bases. This CDR3 has 14 amino acids. For the CDR3, the DNA is TGTGCCAGCAGCCATCTGGCTAGCGGGGTTACGCAGTATTTT. Translating gives CASSHLASGVTQYF.

By sample share, this clonotype is medium-sized. J is TRBJ1-1 and V is TRBV5-4, with 8 bases matching TRBD1. The germline V gene encodes CDR1 SGHNT and CDR2 YYREEE (reference sequence). J was trimmed by 5 bases and V by 6 bases; bases with no gene match: 9. This CDR3 spans 14 amino acids. The CDR3 DNA sequence: TGTGCCAGCACACTACAGGGGGGGCAGACTGAAGCTTTCTTT. Translating it yields CASTLQGGQTEAFF.

This clonotype was seen at least ten times. This chain connects TRBV5-1 to TRBJ2-7; D is ambiguous. This CDR3 is built from 12 residues. V was cut by 4 bases and J by 9 bases, with 14 bases left in between. From germline, CDR1 is SGHRS and CDR2 YFSETQ. The CDR3 region has the DNA TGCGCCAGCAGCGGCCCAGAGGATCCGCAGTACTTC. Residues: CASSGPEDPQYF. The whole variable domain, filled in from reference TRBV5-1 and TRBJ2-7, reads KAGVTQTPRYLIKTRGQQVTLSCSPISGHRSVSWYQQTPGQGLQFLFEYFSETQRNKGNFPGRFSGRQFSNSRSEMNVSTLELGDSALYLCASSGPEDPQYFGPGTRLTVT.

By its share, this clonotype is medium-sized. The chain carries TRBV12-3 or TRBV12-4 and TRBJ2-3; maybe TRBD2 (6 bases). CDR3 length equals 16 residues. Trimming stripped 3 bases from V and 1 base from J, with 14 bases between. The CDR3 DNA is TGTGCCAGCAGTTTGCTGGCGGGGACTCGCACAGATACGCAGTATTTT. Its translation is CASSLLAGTRTDTQYF.

This clonotype was counted between two and nine times. This rearrangement joins TRBV6-5 to TRBJ2-3, with 11 positions matching TRBD2. This CDR3 has 15 residues. The germline gives CDR1 MNHEY, CDR2 SVGAGI. The V gene end was trimmed by 6 bases and the J gene end by 3 bases; junction bases not matched to a gene: 5. The chain's CDR3 is CASRYGTSGTDTQYF. The CDR3 bases are TGTGCCAGCAGATACGGGACTAGCGGTACAGATACGCAGTATTTT.

The J gene is TRBJ2-3, the V gene TRBV2; 7 nucleotides align to TRBD2. V lost 3 bases, J lost 6 bases, and 9 bases stayed unmatched. CDR3 length: 15 residues. CDR1 and CDR2 (germline): SNHLY, FYNNEI. The CDR3 sequence is CASSEIGGFIDTQYF. CDR3 in DNA: TGTGCCAGCAGTGAGATCGGGGGGTTCATTGATACGCAGTATTTT.

Regarding this clonotype: A much larger clone is a single base away; this may be a read error. The chain is built from TRBV13 and TRBJ2-7, with D perhaps matching TRBD2 (7 bases). CDR3 length equals 18 residues. Germline V gene sequence: CDR1 PRHDT, CDR2 FYEKMQ (reference sequence). Trimming removed 2 bases at V and 7 bases at J, with 27 bases between. The CDR3 nucleotides are TGTGCCAGCAGCTTACGACCTGGAGGGGGGGCCTTTCGGAATGAGCAGTACTTC. It codes for CASSLRPGGGAFRNEQYF.

By proportion, this clonotype is medium-sized. The rearrangement joins TRBV7-2 to TRBJ1-1; D not certain. Trimming shortened V by 7 bases and J by 0 bases, and 12 bases separated the two germline ends. The germline V gene encodes CDR1 SGHTA and CDR2 FQGNSA. The CDR3 has 14 residues. The CDR3 sequence: CASTLELLNTEAFF. As DNA, the CDR3 is TGTGCCAGCACCCTCGAGTTATTGAACACTGAAGCTTTCTTT. Filled out from reference TRBV7-2 and TRBJ1-1, the complete variable domain reads GAGVSQSPSNKVTEKGKDVELRCDPISGHTALYWYRQSLGQGLEFLIYFQGNSAPDKSGLPSDRFSAERTGGSVSTLTIQRTQQEDSAVYLCASTLELLNTEAFFGQGTRLTVV.

Concerning this clonotype: A single base separates this from a much larger clone, so it may be a read error. This sequence joins TRBV7-2 and TRBJ2-7; D gene unclear. V lost 1 base to trimming and J lost 5 bases, with 12 bases between them. The germline V gene has CDR1 SGHTA and CDR2 FQGNSA. The CDR3 loop spans 14 amino acids. CDR3 nucleotides: TGTGCCAGCAGCTTAGGGCGGATAACCCACGAGCAGTACTTC. Translated, it gives CASSLGRITHEQYF.

About this clonotype itself: One junction end disagrees with the germline gene, perhaps due to a read error. The rearrangement links TRBV7-9 to TRBJ2-2; either TRBD1 or TRBD2 may supply D (6 bases each). The length of the CDR3 is 16 residues. Germline CDR1 and CDR2: SEHNR and FQNEAQ (reference sequence). The CDR3 nucleotides are TGTGCCAGCAGCCCCCATGGACAGTGGTTGGCCGGGGGGCTGTTTTTT. It translates to CASSPHGQWLAGGLFF. Based on the CDR3 plus reference TRBV7-9 and TRBJ2-2, the full variable domain is DTGVSQNPRHKITKRGQNVTFRCDPISEHNRLYWYRQTLGQGPEFLTYFQNEAQLEKSRLLSDRFSAERPKGSFSTLEIQRTEQGDSAMYLCASSPHGQWLAGGLFFGEGSRLTVL.

Within the sample, this clonotype is medium-sized. The rearrangement joins TRBV5-1 to TRBJ1-1; no reliable D call. Germline-derived CDR1 and CDR2 are SGHRS and YFSETQ. The CDR3 covers 14 residues. Trimming removed 0 bases from V and 6 bases from J, with 12 bases in between. The CDR3, as DNA: TGCGCCAGCAGCTTGGGACTTGAACGCGCTGAAGCTTTCTTT. Amino acids: CASSLGLERAEAFF.

In this sample, this clonotype turned up a few times. The gene calls are TRBV5-1 and TRBJ2-7; the D gene is possibly TRBD1 (6 bases). Trimming pared 4 bases from V and 0 bases from J, leaving 14 bases between. CDR3 length: 15 residues. Germline V gene sequence: CDR1 SGHRS, CDR2 YFSETQ. CDR3 region: CASSRTTGGSYEQYF. The CDR3 bases are TGCGCCAGCAGCCGAACGACAGGAGGCTCCTACGAGCAGTACTTC.